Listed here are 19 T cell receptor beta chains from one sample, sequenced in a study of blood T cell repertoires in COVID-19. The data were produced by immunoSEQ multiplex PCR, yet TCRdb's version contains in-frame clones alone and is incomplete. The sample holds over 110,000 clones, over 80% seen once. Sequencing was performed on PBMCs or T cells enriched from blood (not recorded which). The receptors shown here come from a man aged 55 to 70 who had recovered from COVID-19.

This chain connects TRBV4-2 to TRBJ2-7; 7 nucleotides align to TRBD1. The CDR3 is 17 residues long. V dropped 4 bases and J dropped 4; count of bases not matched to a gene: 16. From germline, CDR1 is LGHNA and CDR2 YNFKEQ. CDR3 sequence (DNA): TGTGCCAGCAGCCCCGATTTAGGGGGCCGAGGAAGGTACGAGCAGTACTTC. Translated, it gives CASSPDLGGRGRYEQYF.

CDR3 DNA: TGTGCCAGTAGCGTCAAAGGACAGGGATTCTACGAGCAGTACTTC. It translates to CASSVKGQGFYEQYF. The chain couples TRBV19 to TRBJ2-7; TRBD1 matches at 8 bases. J lost 3 bases, V lost 6 bases, and 10 bases had no gene match. The CDR3 sequence is 15 residues long. Germline V CDR1 and CDR2: LNHDA, SQIVND (reference sequence). Full variable domain (outside the CDR3, taken from reference TRBV19 and TRBJ2-7): DGGITQSPKYLFRKEGQNVTLSCEQNLNHDAMYWYRQDPGQGLRLIYYSQIVNDFQKGDIAEGYSVSREKKESFPLTVTSAQKNPTAFYLCASSVKGQGFYEQYFGPGTRLTVT.

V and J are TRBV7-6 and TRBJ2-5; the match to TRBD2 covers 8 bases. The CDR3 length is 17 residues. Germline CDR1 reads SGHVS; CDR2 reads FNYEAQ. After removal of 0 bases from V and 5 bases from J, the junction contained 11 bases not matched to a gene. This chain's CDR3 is CASSLALAGGSWETQYF. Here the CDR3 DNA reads TGTGCCAGCAGCTTAGCGCTGGCGGGGGGTAGTTGGGAGACCCAGTACTTC.

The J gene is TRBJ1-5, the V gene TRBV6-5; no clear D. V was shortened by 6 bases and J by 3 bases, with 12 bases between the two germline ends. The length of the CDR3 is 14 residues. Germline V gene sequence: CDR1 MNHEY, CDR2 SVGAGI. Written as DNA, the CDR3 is TGTGCCAGCAGAACGACGGGATACAATCAGCCCCAGCATTTT. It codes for CASRTTGYNQPQHF.

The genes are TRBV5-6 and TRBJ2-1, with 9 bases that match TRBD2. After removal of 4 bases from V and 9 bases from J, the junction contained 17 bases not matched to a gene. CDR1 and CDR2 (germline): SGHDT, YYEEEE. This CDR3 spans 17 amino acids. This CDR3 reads CASSPSRAGGPRVEQFF. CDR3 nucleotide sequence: TGTGCCAGCAGCCCGTCCCGGGCGGGAGGGCCTAGAGTTGAGCAGTTCTTC.

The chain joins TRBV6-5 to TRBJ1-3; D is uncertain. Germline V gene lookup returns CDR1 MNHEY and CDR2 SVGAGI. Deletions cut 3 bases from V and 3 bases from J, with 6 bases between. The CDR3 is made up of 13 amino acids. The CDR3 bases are TGTGCCAGCAGTTATTACGGTGGAAACACCATATATTTT. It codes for CASSYYGGNTIYF.

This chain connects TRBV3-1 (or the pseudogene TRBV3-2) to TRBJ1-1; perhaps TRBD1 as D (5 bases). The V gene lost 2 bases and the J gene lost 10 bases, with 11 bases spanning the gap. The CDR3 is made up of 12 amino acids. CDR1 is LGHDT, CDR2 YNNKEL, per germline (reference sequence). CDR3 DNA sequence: TGTGCCAGCAGCCAAAGCGGGGGGGGAGCTTTCTTT. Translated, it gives CASSQSGGGAFF.

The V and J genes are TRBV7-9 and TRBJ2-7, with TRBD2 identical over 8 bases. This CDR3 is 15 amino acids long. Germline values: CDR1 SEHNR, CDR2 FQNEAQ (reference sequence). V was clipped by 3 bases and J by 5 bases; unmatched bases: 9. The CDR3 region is CASSFGGLVDNEQYF. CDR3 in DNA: TGTGCCAGCAGCTTCGGGGGACTAGTCGATAACGAGCAGTACTTC.

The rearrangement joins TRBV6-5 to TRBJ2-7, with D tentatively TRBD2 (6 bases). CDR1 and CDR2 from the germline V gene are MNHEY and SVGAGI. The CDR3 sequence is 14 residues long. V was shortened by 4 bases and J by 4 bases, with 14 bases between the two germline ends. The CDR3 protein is CASSSRRTKYEQYF. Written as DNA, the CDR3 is TGTGCCAGCAGTTCACGACGGACTAAGTACGAGCAGTACTTC.

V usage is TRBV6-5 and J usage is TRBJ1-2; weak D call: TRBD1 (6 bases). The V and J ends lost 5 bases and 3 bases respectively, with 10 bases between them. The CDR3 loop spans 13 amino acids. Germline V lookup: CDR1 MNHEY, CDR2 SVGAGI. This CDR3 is CASSLTGYYGYTF. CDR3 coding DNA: TGTGCCAGCAGTCTCACAGGGTACTATGGCTACACCTTC.

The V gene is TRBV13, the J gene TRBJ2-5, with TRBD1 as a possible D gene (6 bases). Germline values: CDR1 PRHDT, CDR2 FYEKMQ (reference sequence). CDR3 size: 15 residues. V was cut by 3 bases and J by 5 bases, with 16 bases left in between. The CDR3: CASSFKNREGETQYF. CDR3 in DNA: TGTGCCAGCAGCTTTAAAAACAGGGAAGGGGAGACCCAGTACTTC.

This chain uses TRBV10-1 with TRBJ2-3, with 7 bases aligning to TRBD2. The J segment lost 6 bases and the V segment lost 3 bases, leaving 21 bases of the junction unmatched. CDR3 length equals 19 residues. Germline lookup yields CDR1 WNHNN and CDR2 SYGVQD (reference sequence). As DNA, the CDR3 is TGCGCCAGCAGTGAATCCTTAGCGGGCGGTTTCCAGAGGAGGGATACGCAGTATTTT. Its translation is CASSESLAGGFQRRDTQYF.

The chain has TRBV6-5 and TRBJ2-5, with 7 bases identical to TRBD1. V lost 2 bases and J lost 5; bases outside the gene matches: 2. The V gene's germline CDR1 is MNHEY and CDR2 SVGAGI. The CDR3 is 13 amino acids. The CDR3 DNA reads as TGTGCCAGCAGTTACAGGGGGCGGGAGACCCAGTACTTC. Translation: CASSYRGRETQYF.

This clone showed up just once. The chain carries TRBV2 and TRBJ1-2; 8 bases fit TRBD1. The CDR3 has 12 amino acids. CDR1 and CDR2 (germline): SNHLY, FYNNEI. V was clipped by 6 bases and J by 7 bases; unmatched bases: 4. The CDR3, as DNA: TGTGCCAGCAGCGCAGGGGGCTTTGGCTACACCTTC. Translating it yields CASSAGGFGYTF.

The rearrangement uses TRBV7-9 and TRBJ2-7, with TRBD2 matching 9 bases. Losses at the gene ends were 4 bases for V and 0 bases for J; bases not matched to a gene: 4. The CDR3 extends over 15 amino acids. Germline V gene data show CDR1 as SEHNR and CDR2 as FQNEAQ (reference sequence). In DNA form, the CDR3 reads TGTGCCAGCAGCTACACGGGACTAGCCTCCTACGAGCAGTACTTC. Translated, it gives CASSYTGLASYEQYF.

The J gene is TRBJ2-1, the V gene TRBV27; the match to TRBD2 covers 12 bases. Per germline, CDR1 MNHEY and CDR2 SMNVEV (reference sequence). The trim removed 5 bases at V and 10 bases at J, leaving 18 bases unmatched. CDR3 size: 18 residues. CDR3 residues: CASSPLVVVASGRGEQFF. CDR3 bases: TGTGCCAGCAGTCCTTTAGTGGTCGTGGCTAGCGGGAGGGGAGAGCAGTTCTTC.

The CDR3 sequence: CASRPTGTGSYEQYF. DNA for the CDR3: TGTGCCAGCAGACCAACCGGGACAGGGTCCTACGAGCAGTACTTC. The chain joins TRBV27 to TRBJ2-7; 9 nucleotides match TRBD1. Germline CDR1 is MNHEY and CDR2 is SMNVEV (reference sequence). The trim removed 6 bases at V and 1 base at J, leaving 7 bases unmatched. This CDR3 has 15 residues.

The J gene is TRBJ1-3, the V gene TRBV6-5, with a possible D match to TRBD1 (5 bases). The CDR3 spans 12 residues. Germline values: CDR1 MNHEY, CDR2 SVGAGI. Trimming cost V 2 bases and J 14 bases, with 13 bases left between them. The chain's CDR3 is CASSYTGQLLYF. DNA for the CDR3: TGTGCCAGCAGTTACACAGGCCAGCTTTTATATTTT.

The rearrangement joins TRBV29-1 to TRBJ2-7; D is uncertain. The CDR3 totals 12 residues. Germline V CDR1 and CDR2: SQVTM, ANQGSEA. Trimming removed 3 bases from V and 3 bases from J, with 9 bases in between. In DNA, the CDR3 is TGCAGCGTTGAGCAACACCGCTACGAGCAGTACTTC. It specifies CSVEQHRYEQYF.